These 6 T cell receptor beta chains share one sample of origin, sequenced in a study of T-cell reconstitution after alpha-beta-depleted transplantation in children. Using unique molecular identifiers, the investigators prepared the TCRbeta library. TCRdb re-analysed the PCR reads in MiXCR, keeping a single row per CDR3 protein. Of some 600,000 distinct CDR3 sequences in the sample, over 15% were seen once. This sample comprised PBMCs from the stem cell graft donor, obtained from the stem cell graft. These TCRs come from a human donor who donated a stem cell graft to a child with acute myeloid leukemia.

This clonotype showed up many times. The chain couples TRBV20-1 to TRBJ2-3; 9 bases are shared with TRBD2. V shed 2 bases, J shed 0 bases, and the junction held 6 bases outside the gene matches. The CDR3 covers 16 residues. Per the germline V gene, CDR1 is DFQATT and CDR2 is SNEGSKA (reference sequence). CDR3 loop: CSARTSGLSSTDTQYF. The CDR3 DNA follows: TGCAGTGCTAGAACTAGCGGGCTCTCAAGCACAGATACGCAGTATTTT.

This clonotype was seen many times. The chain uses TRBV29-1 and TRBJ2-1; 9 nucleotides align to TRBD2. CDR3 size: 18 residues. The V and J ends lost 6 bases and 0 bases, in that order; junction bases with no gene match: 15. From germline, CDR1 is SQVTM and CDR2 ANQGSEA. This CDR3 is CSVVAGALKHYSYNEQFF. CDR3 DNA sequence: TGCAGCGTAGTAGCGGGGGCCCTCAAACACTACTCCTACAATGAGCAGTTCTTC.

In its sample, this clonotype was seen a few times. V and J are TRBV27 and TRBJ1-2, with unresolved D. Germline values: CDR1 MNHEY, CDR2 SMNVEV (reference sequence). The CDR3 spans 12 residues. V was clipped by 5 bases and J by 5 bases, with 9 bases between them. The CDR3 nucleotides are TGTGCCAGCAGTCCCCTGGGATATGGCTACACCTTC. Amino acid sequence: CASSPLGYGYTF.

The chain couples TRBV18 to TRBJ2-7, with TRBD1 identical over 9 bases. V lost 5 bases and J lost 4; bases outside the gene matches: 3. The CDR3 extends over 13 amino acids. Germline CDR1 reads KGHSH; CDR2 reads LQKENI. CDR3 in amino acids: CASSSGQGYEQYV. The CDR3 DNA reads as TGTGCCAGCTCATCTGGACAGGGGTACGAGCAGTACGTC.

In this sample, this clonotype turned up a few times. V gene TRBV30 combines with J gene TRBJ2-1, with D hard to call. Trimming removed 5 bases from V and 5 bases from J, with 7 bases in between. The CDR3 covers 11 residues. Per the germline V gene, CDR1 is GTSNPN and CDR2 is SVGIG (reference sequence). The CDR3 coding sequence is TGTGCCTGGTCCCAAAACAATGAGCAGTTCTTC. This translates into CAWSQNNEQFF.

A few counts support this clonotype. The CDR3 sequence is CSARDLAGTGDLSTEAFF. DNA of the CDR3: TGCAGTGCTAGAGATTTAGCGGGCACAGGGGATTTAAGCACTGAAGCTTTCTTT. This sequence joins TRBV20-1 and TRBJ1-1; 7 bases agree with TRBD1. CDR1 is DFQATT and CDR2 is SNEGSKA in the germline V gene (reference sequence). This CDR3 has 18 residues. The ends lost 0 bases at V and 4 bases at J; junction bases unmatched: 17.